A single sample gave rise to the 13 T cell receptor beta chains below, sequenced in a study of blood T cells in healthy people across ages. Primed by a sample-barcoded 5' primer and a J-beta primer mix, a second PCR proceeded for about 6 to 12 cycles. In TCRdb, the 5' RACE reads were re-called with MiXCR into one record per CDR3 protein. The sample carries over a million distinct CDR3 sequences, roughly 60% recorded once. Sequencing input: blood. The origin of the receptors is a man aged 18 to 30 in good health.

This chain connects TRBV6-7 to TRBJ2-4, with D unresolved. The closer fit of TRBJ2-7 to the DNA end suggests the J call may be wrong. Being an ORF, TRBV6-7 has a function that is uncertain. CDR3 length: 11 residues. The CDR3 nucleotides read TGTGCCGCCCGAAGGGTCAACGAGCAGTACTTC. It translates to CAARRVNEQYF.

This chain uses TRBV15 with TRBJ2-6, with D unclear. The CDR3 is made up of 15 amino acids. The germline V gene encodes CDR1 LNHNV and CDR2 YYDKDF (reference sequence). The germline V and J ends were trimmed by 1 base and 3 bases, with 7 bases remaining between them. CDR3 in amino acids: CATSRAGGGANVLTF. In nucleotides, the CDR3 is TGTGCCACCAGCAGAGCAGGCGGTGGGGCCAACGTCCTGACTTTC.

This clonotype was seen just once. The gene calls are TRBV6-1 and TRBJ2-5, with 8 bases that match TRBD1. Trimming removed 2 bases from V and 5 bases from J; junction bases left unmatched: 13. The V gene's germline CDR1 is MNHNS and CDR2 SASEGT. CDR3 length equals 17 residues. CDR3: CASSEMGVVTGVETQYF. Here the CDR3 DNA reads TGTGCCAGCAGTGAAATGGGGGTCGTGACAGGGGTTGAGACCCAGTACTTC.

This chain connects TRBV27 to TRBJ2-7; D might be TRBD2 (6 bases). This CDR3 is 15 amino acids long. Germline values: CDR1 MNHEY, CDR2 SMNVEV (reference sequence). With 3 bases removed from V and 2 bases from J, the gap between germline ends came to 14 bases. The CDR3 is CASSFWEASPYEQYF. The CDR3 DNA sequence: TGTGCCAGCAGTTTTTGGGAGGCGAGTCCCTACGAGCAGTACTTC.

The chain couples TRBV4-3 to TRBJ2-7, with TRBD1 matching 11 bases. The CDR3 totals 16 residues. V shed 0 bases and J 3 bases; nucleotides not matched to a gene: 4. Germline V CDR1 and CDR2: LGHNA, YSLEER. CDR3 sequence reads: CASSQDSGTGGYEQYF. DNA of the CDR3: TGCGCCAGCAGCCAAGATTCCGGGACAGGGGGCTACGAGCAGTACTTC.

CDR3 sequence reads: CSARNIRGSSNQPQHF. The CDR3 bases are TGCAGTGCTCGAAATATTCGGGGTTCTAGCAATCAGCCCCAGCATTTT. V usage is TRBV20-1 and J usage is TRBJ1-5; unclear D gene. This CDR3 region has 16 residues. CDR1 DFQATT and CDR2 SNEGSKA come from the germline V gene (reference sequence). The V gene lost 5 bases and the J gene lost 0 bases, with 17 bases spanning the gap.

The chain employs TRBV4-2 and TRBJ2-7, with TRBD1 identical over 7 bases. The CDR3 length is 15 residues. With V trimmed by 3 bases and J by 4 bases, 9 bases remained unmatched. CDR1 is LGHNA and CDR2 is YNFKEQ in the germline V gene. The CDR3 sequence: CASSQTVDREYEQYF. The CDR3 DNA reads TGTGCCAGCAGCCAGACCGTCGACAGGGAATACGAGCAGTACTTC.

The chain recombines TRBV2 with TRBJ2-3; TRBD2 is a possible D gene (5 bases). Germline lookup yields CDR1 SNHLY and CDR2 FYNNEI. The CDR3 consists of 12 residues. V lost 3 bases to trimming and J lost 8 bases, with 9 bases between them. DNA for the CDR3: TGTGCCAGCAGTGAGAGAGGAGGTACGCAGTATTTT. Translating it yields CASSERGGTQYF.

CDR3 bases: TGTGCCATCAGTGGCACCGAAAGCTCCTACGAGCAGTACTTC. This sequence encodes CAISGTESSYEQYF. The rearrangement joins TRBV10-3 to TRBJ2-7; D is ambiguous. Looked up from germline, CDR1 is ENHRY and CDR2 is SYGVKD. There are 14 residues in the CDR3. Trimming removed 4 bases at V and 0 bases at J, with 10 bases between.

CDR3 protein: CTSSLNRKETQYF. The DNA for the CDR3 is TGTACTAGCAGCTTAAACCGGAAAGAGACCCAGTACTTC. J is TRBJ2-5 and V is TRBV7-7; D perhaps matches TRBD2 (6 bases). This CDR3 contains 13 residues. The V gene's germline CDR1 is SSHAT and CDR2 FNYEAQ (reference sequence). Together with reference TRBV7-7 and TRBJ2-5, the CDR3 gives the full variable domain: GAGVSQSPRYKVTKRGQDVTLRCDPISSHATLYWYQQALGQGPEFLTYFNYEAQPDKSGLPSDRFSAERPEGSISTLTIQRTEQRDSAMYRCTSSLNRKETQYFGPGTRLLVL.

The chain couples TRBV19 to TRBJ1-2; D not resolved. The CDR3 has 14 amino acids. Germline CDR1 is LNHDA and CDR2 is SQIVND (reference sequence). V was clipped by 6 bases and J by 4 bases, with 15 bases between them. The DNA for the CDR3 is TGTGCCAGTAGGCCAAATCCCGAAGGCTATGGCTACACCTTC. It encodes CASRPNPEGYGYTF.

This clonotype was recorded a few times. The chain is built from TRBV5-1 and TRBJ2-1; TRBD2 agrees at 10 bases. The germline CDR1 and CDR2 sequences are SGHRS and YFSETQ. J gave up 6 bases and V 4 bases, and 4 bases lay outside the gene matches. The CDR3 runs 14 residues. CDR3 sequence reads: CASSAPSGGNEQFF. DNA for the CDR3: TGCGCCAGCAGCGCTCCTAGCGGGGGCAATGAGCAGTTCTTC.

V gene TRBV10-3 combines with J gene TRBJ2-5; 7 bases line up with TRBD1. The length of the CDR3 is 15 residues. With V trimmed by 2 bases and J by 11 bases, 14 bases remained unmatched. The V gene's germline CDR1 is ENHRY and CDR2 SYGVKD. CDR3 region: CAISETLQGRNEQYF. The CDR3 coding sequence is TGTGCCATCAGTGAGACCTTACAGGGGCGGAATGAGCAGTACTTC.